This TCR beta chain was sequenced during a study of glioma-infiltrating T cells. The iRepertoire nested amplicon-rescue multiplex PCR amplified TCR alpha and beta CDR3s from RNA. Tissue mRNA or PBMC total RNA, roughly 85-450 ng, went into one-step reverse transcription and amplification. TCRdb ran MiXCR on the multiplex PCR reads and lists one entry per CDR3 protein. The table records approximately 12,000 distinct CDR3 sequences, 26% of them present only once. This clonotype was picked up many times. Its antigen remains unknown. Findings and caveats of the study: Non-neoplastic patients had below-expected tissue-blood divergence, while all gliomas exceeded expectation. Very few CDR3 sequences were shared between tissue and blood.

The sequenced material came from glioma tissue, nonneoplastic brain tissue, or PBMCs (not recorded which). The source of this sequence is a human donor with low-grade glioma or glioblastoma, undergoing nonglioma brain surgery, or in good health (not recorded which).

CDR3 residues: CATSQGEGPVYEQYF. CDR3 coding DNA: TGTGCCACCAGCCAGGGGGAGGGGCCGGTCTACGAGCAGTACTTC. This chain uses TRBV15 with TRBJ2-7; perhaps D is TRBD1 or TRBD2 (7 bases each). V lost 5 bases and J lost 3, with 17 bases in between. This CDR3 spans 15 amino acids. The germline V gene has CDR1 LNHNV and CDR2 YYDKDF (reference sequence).